These 32 T cell receptor beta chains originate from one sample sequenced in a study of T-cell memory formation after mild COVID-19. TCRdb re-derived calls from the 5' RACE reads in MiXCR, one entry per CDR3 protein. This table holds roughly 110,000 distinct CDR3 sequences, approximately 15% found once. Sequenced material: PBMCs or a T cell subset sorted from them (not recorded which). The source is a man between 18 and 29 years old who had mild COVID-19 (a few samples of this study predate the infection). Cell type and time point are not known.

The chain links TRBV4-1 to TRBJ1-4, with D possibly being TRBD1 (5 bases). Germline CDR1 reads MGHRA; CDR2 reads YSYEKL. This CDR3 is 16 amino acids long. Trimming cost V 1 base and J 4 bases, with 13 bases left between them. This CDR3 is CASSQGVRDLNEKLFF. In DNA form, the CDR3 reads TGCGCCAGCAGCCAAGGCGTCAGGGACCTTAATGAAAAACTGTTTTTT.

This clonotype was detected only a few times. The rearrangement joins TRBV3-1 to TRBJ2-3, with D unclear. Per the germline V gene, CDR1 is LGHDT and CDR2 is YNNKEL (reference sequence). The CDR3 loop spans 13 amino acids. V was pared by 5 bases and J by 3 bases, with 9 bases between. The DNA of the CDR3 is TGTGCCAGCAGCTTCCGGACGACAGATACGCAGTATTTT. This sequence encodes CASSFRTTDTQYF.

In its sample, this clonotype was seen a few times. This chain uses TRBV6-5 with TRBJ2-7, with 9 bases identical to TRBD2. Germline loops: CDR1 MNHEY, CDR2 SVGAGI. The length of the CDR3 is 14 residues. The V segment lost 2 bases and the J segment 6 bases; nucleotides outside the gene matches: 5. The CDR3 bases are TGTGCCAGCAGTTACATGGCGGGGGGGCGCGAGCAGTACGTC. This codes for CASSYMAGGREQYV.

This clonotype was found a few times. The V call is TRBV7-9, the J call TRBJ2-3, with 11 nucleotides matching TRBD1. V was pared by 4 bases and J by 2 bases, with 11 bases of the junction left unmatched. Germline loops: CDR1 SEHNR, CDR2 FQNEAQ (reference sequence). The CDR3 has 18 residues. For the CDR3, the DNA is TGTGCCAGCAGCTCCCCCCGGGACAGGGGGACTTACACAGATACGCAGTATTTT. This translates into CASSSPRDRGTYTDTQYF.

This clonotype was seen more than once but under ten times. The chain recombines TRBV3-1 with TRBJ2-3; TRBD1 matches at 8 bases. The trim removed 2 bases at V and 2 bases at J, leaving 3 bases unmatched. The germline CDR1 and CDR2 sequences are LGHDT and YNNKEL (reference sequence). CDR3 length equals 15 residues. The DNA of the CDR3 is TGTGCCAGCAGCCAACGGGACAGGTACACAGATACGCAGTATTTT. Amino acid sequence: CASSQRDRYTDTQYF.

The chain links TRBV15 to TRBJ2-3, with D uncertain. The CDR3 totals 12 residues. V lost 0 bases and J lost 5, with 3 bases in between. Germline lookup yields CDR1 LNHNV and CDR2 YYDKDF (reference sequence). CDR3 coding DNA: TGTGCCACCAGCAGAGATCGAGATACGCAGTATTTT. It encodes CATSRDRDTQYF. The full variable domain, its missing parts supplied by reference TRBV15 and TRBJ2-3, is DAMVIQNPRYQVTQFGKPVTLSCSQTLNHNVMYWYQQKSSQAPKLLFHYYDKDFNNEADTPDNFQSRRPNTSFCFLDIRSPGLGDTAMYLCATSRDRDTQYFGPGTRLTVL.

Many counts were recorded for this clonotype. This chain links TRBV6-6 with TRBJ2-7; 7 nucleotides agree with TRBD2. The CDR3 has 13 amino acids. V shed 7 bases and J 3 bases; nucleotides not matched to a gene: 6. CDR1 is MNHNY and CDR2 is SVGAGI in the germline V gene (reference sequence). For the CDR3, the DNA is TGTGCCAGCATATCGCGCGGGGGCTACGAGCAGTACTTC. This sequence encodes CASISRGGYEQYF.

This clonotype appeared a few times. The chain joins TRBV5-1 to TRBJ2-1; no clear D. This CDR3 has 16 amino acids. V gave up 0 bases and J gave up 2 bases, with 12 bases separating them. Per the germline V gene, CDR1 is SGHRS and CDR2 is YFSETQ. The CDR3 DNA reads TGCGCCAGCAGCTTGGATGGGGAAAGTGCCTACAATGAGCAGTTCTTC. This sequence encodes CASSLDGESAYNEQFF.

This clonotype was seen ten or more times. The rearrangement links TRBV5-1 to TRBJ2-7; 9 bases map to TRBD1. J gave up 6 bases and V 2 bases, and 6 bases lay outside the gene matches. Per the germline V gene, CDR1 is SGHRS and CDR2 is YFSETQ. There are 14 residues in the CDR3. CDR3 amino acids: CASSFLTGGSEQYF. Written as DNA, the CDR3 is TGCGCCAGCAGCTTTCTTACAGGGGGCTCCGAGCAGTACTTC.

This clonotype was recorded at least ten times. V is TRBV5-1 and J is TRBJ2-7, with D possibly TRBD2 on 5 matching bases. The V end was cut by 5 bases, the J end by 0 bases, with 12 bases between. Germline V gives CDR1 SGHRS, CDR2 YFSETQ. This CDR3 spans 14 amino acids. The CDR3 coding sequence is TGCGCCAGCAGTTACGATGGGAGCTCCTACGAGCAGTACTTC. Translation gives CASSYDGSSYEQYF. Full variable domain (rest looked up from reference TRBV5-1 and TRBJ2-7): KAGVTQTPRYLIKTRGQQVTLSCSPISGHRSVSWYQQTPGQGLQFLFEYFSETQRNKGNFPGRFSGRQFSNSRSEMNVSTLELGDSALYLCASSYDGSSYEQYFGPGTRLTVT.

This clonotype was counted a few times. The V call is TRBV7-6, the J call TRBJ2-1; D ambiguous. Germline V lookup: CDR1 SGHVS, CDR2 FNYEAQ. V lost 5 bases to trimming and J lost 4 bases, with 9 bases between them. The CDR3 covers 13 residues. CDR3 DNA: TGTGCCAGCAGCCTCACGGTATACAATGAGCAGTTCTTC. Translation: CASSLTVYNEQFF.

The J gene is TRBJ2-5, the V gene TRBV12-3 or TRBV12-4, with 8 nucleotides matching TRBD2. CDR3 length equals 15 residues. The trim removed 6 bases at V and 5 bases at J, leaving 11 bases unmatched. This CDR3 is CASRGKRGSWETQYF. CDR3 sequence (DNA): TGTGCCAGCAGGGGGAAGCGGGGGAGCTGGGAGACCCAGTACTTC.

This clonotype was found a few times. V usage is TRBV29-1 and J usage is TRBJ2-7; no firm D call. Trimming left V 4 bases short and J 6 bases short, with 16 bases between. Looked up from germline, CDR1 is SQVTM and CDR2 is ANQGSEA. The CDR3 is 13 residues long. Here the CDR3 reads CSVVLTSSREQYV. The CDR3 DNA follows: TGCAGCGTTGTATTAACTTCATCCCGCGAGCAGTACGTC.

The chain combines TRBV27 with TRBJ1-1, with D perhaps TRBD1 (6 bases). Trimming took 8 bases from V and 8 from J, leaving 18 bases between them. Germline V gene sequence: CDR1 MNHEY, CDR2 SMNVEV (reference sequence). The CDR3 extends over 13 amino acids. CDR3 nucleotides: TGTGCCAGCGGTCCCGGGGGGGCGGCCGAAGCTTTCTTT. Translating it yields CASGPGGAAEAFF.

The chain couples TRBV7-2 to TRBJ2-2; maybe TRBD1 (6 bases). This CDR3 spans 16 amino acids. Germline V gene sequence: CDR1 SGHTA, CDR2 FQGNSA. V gave up 1 base and J gave up 4 bases, with 13 bases separating them. The CDR3 here is CASSLGGPGSTGELFF. The CDR3 DNA follows: TGTGCCAGCAGCTTAGGGGGGCCGGGGAGCACCGGGGAGCTGTTTTTT. Supplemented by reference TRBV7-2 and TRBJ2-2, the full variable domain reads GAGVSQSPSNKVTEKGKDVELRCDPISGHTALYWYRQSLGQGLEFLIYFQGNSAPDKSGLPSDRFSAERTGGSVSTLTIQRTQQEDSAVYLCASSLGGPGSTGELFFGEGSRLTVL.

This clonotype was seen a few times. The rearrangement links TRBV12-3 or TRBV12-4 to TRBJ2-7, with TRBD1 identical over 8 bases. The CDR3 consists of 15 residues. J lost 4 bases, V lost 6 bases, and 11 bases had no gene match. CDR3 in DNA: TGTGCCAGCAGCCAACAGGGGGTATCTCGTTACGAGCAGTACTTC. Translated: CASSQQGVSRYEQYF.

The gene calls are TRBV4-1 and TRBJ2-5; D gene uncertain. V was trimmed by 1 base and J by 4 bases, leaving 16 bases between them. This CDR3 has 16 residues. Germline CDR1 MGHRA, CDR2 YSYEKL. CDR3 loop: CASSQVVLEQGETQYF. Written as DNA, the CDR3 is TGCGCCAGCAGCCAAGTCGTACTTGAGCAAGGAGAGACCCAGTACTTC.

In its sample, this clonotype was seen a few times. V is TRBV2 and J is TRBJ2-3, with D possibly being TRBD1 (5 bases). Trimming took 6 bases from V and 2 from J, leaving 15 bases between them. This CDR3 region has 15 residues. Germline values: CDR1 SNHLY, CDR2 FYNNEI. The CDR3 here is CASRRRQGFTDTQYF. CDR3 nucleotides: TGTGCCAGCAGACGACGGCAGGGATTCACAGATACGCAGTATTTT.

The gene calls are TRBV6-5 and TRBJ1-1; unclear D gene. V dropped 0 bases and J dropped 5 bases, with 13 bases sitting between them. Germline CDR1 and CDR2: MNHEY and SVGAGI. CDR3 length equals 15 residues. CDR3 sequence: CASSYSSGAATEAFF. As DNA, the CDR3 is TGTGCCAGCAGTTACTCGTCGGGCGCGGCTACTGAAGCTTTCTTT.

The chain is built from TRBV4-3 and TRBJ1-1, with D perhaps matching TRBD1 (5 bases). The CDR3 totals 13 residues. V gave up 3 bases and J gave up 9 bases, with 14 bases separating them. Germline CDR1 and CDR2: LGHNA and YSLEER. CDR3 sequence reads: CASSHSGGLKAFF. The CDR3, as DNA: TGCGCCAGCAGCCACTCCGGGGGTTTGAAAGCTTTCTTT.

This rearrangement joins TRBV29-1 to TRBJ1-2; D is unclear. CDR3 length: 12 residues. CDR1 SQVTM and CDR2 ANQGSEA come from the germline V gene. Trimming took 3 bases from V and 4 from J, leaving 9 bases between them. The CDR3 DNA follows: TGCAGCGTTGATAATTGGGGCTATGGCTACACCTTC. This codes for CSVDNWGYGYTF.

The chain links TRBV6-2 or TRBV6-3 to TRBJ2-2; D not certain. The germline V gene encodes CDR1 MNHEY and CDR2 SVGEGT. Trimming took off 2 bases at V and 0 bases at J, with 10 bases between the two ends. This CDR3 spans 16 amino acids. The CDR3 spells CASSYLGPTNTGELFF. DNA for the CDR3: TGTGCCAGCAGTTACCTAGGCCCCACGAACACCGGGGAGCTGTTTTTT.

Turning to this clonotype: Compared with germline, one end of the junction differs, possibly owing to a read error. For the CDR3, the DNA is TGTGCCAGCAGCCCATCGTGGAAGCTGGGGGAGATGTTTTTT. Protein: CASSPSWKLGEMFF. The rearrangement joins TRBV11-2 to TRBJ2-2, with D perhaps matching TRBD1 or TRBD2 (5 bases each). The CDR3 runs to 14 residues. Germline V lookup: CDR1 SGHAT, CDR2 FQNNGV. Full variable domain (remainder filled in from reference TRBV11-2 and TRBJ2-2): EAGVAQSPRYKIIEKRQSVAFWCNPISGHATLYWYQQILGQGPKLLIQFQNNGVVDDSQLPKDRFSAERLKGVDSTLKIQPAKLEDSAVYLCASSPSWKLGEMFFGEGSRLTVL.

The chain combines TRBV4-1 with TRBJ2-7, with D uncertain. The CDR3 length is 15 residues. Germline CDR1 is MGHRA and CDR2 is YSYEKL. Deletions cut 0 bases from V and 0 bases from J, with 9 bases between. CDR3: CASSQDGRPSYEQYF. In DNA form, the CDR3 reads TGCGCCAGCAGCCAAGATGGCAGGCCCTCCTACGAGCAGTACTTC.

This clonotype was seen at least ten times. This rearrangement joins TRBV4-3 to TRBJ2-7, with D possibly matching TRBD1 (6 bases). The CDR3 length is 14 residues. With 0 bases removed from V and 2 bases from J, the gap between germline ends came to 8 bases. CDR1 and CDR2 from the germline V gene are LGHNA and YSLEER. The CDR3: CASSQERDTYEQYV. The CDR3, as DNA: TGCGCCAGCAGCCAAGAAAGGGACACCTACGAGCAGTACGTC.

This clonotype was counted between two and nine times. The chain has TRBV12-5 and TRBJ2-1; 7 positions match TRBD1. From germline, CDR1 is LGHNT and CDR2 FRNRAP. This CDR3 contains 14 residues. J gave up 9 bases and V 5 bases, and 10 bases lay outside the gene matches. The CDR3 coding sequence is TGTGCTAGTGGTCCCCCAGACAGGGAAGGTGAGCAGTTCTTC. Protein sequence: CASGPPDREGEQFF.

This clonotype occurred a few times. The chain is built from TRBV3-1 and TRBJ2-7; D ambiguous. Between the trimmed V and J ends, which lost 0 bases and 3 bases, there was a span of 6 bases. The CDR3 covers 13 residues. Germline assignment: CDR1 LGHDT and CDR2 YNNKEL (reference sequence). CDR3 in DNA: TGTGCCAGCAGCCAAGATCCCGGCTACGAGCAGTACGTC. Protein product: CASSQDPGYEQYV.

This clonotype was picked up a small number of times. The chain carries TRBV4-3 and TRBJ2-7; D is possibly TRBD2 (7 bases). CDR1 LGHNA and CDR2 YSLEER come from the germline V gene. There are 15 residues in the CDR3. Trimming took off 0 bases at V and 6 bases at J, with 15 bases between the two ends. The CDR3 here is CASSQDRGGLSEQYF. The CDR3 bases are TGCGCCAGCAGCCAAGATAGGGGGGGCTTGAGCGAGCAGTACTTC.

The rearrangement uses TRBV27 and TRBJ2-1, with 7 bases aligning to TRBD2. Trimming at V came to 5 bases and at J to 9 bases, leaving 13 bases not matched to a gene. CDR1 and CDR2 (germline): MNHEY, SMNVEV (reference sequence). The length of the CDR3 is 15 residues. CDR3 sequence (DNA): TGTGCCAGCAGTCCTCCGGGACTACTCTTCGGTGAGCAGTTCTTC. This gives the protein CASSPPGLLFGEQFF.

This clonotype was observed a handful of times. The chain is built from TRBV14 and TRBJ2-1; 9 bases are shared with TRBD1. CDR3 length equals 13 residues. Germline trimming cut 7 bases from V and 7 bases from J; bases unmatched to any gene: 5. CDR1 and CDR2 from the germline V gene are SGHDN and FVKESK. CDR3 sequence: CASKRTGDNEQFF. CDR3 DNA: TGTGCCAGCAAACGGACAGGGGATAATGAGCAGTTCTTC. Full variable domain (outside the CDR3, taken from reference TRBV14 and TRBJ2-1): EAGVTQFPSHSVIEKGQTVTLRCDPISGHDNLYWYRRVMGKEIKFLLHFVKESKQDESGMPNNRFLAERTGGTYSTLKVQPAELEDSGVYFCASKRTGDNEQFFGPGTRLTVL.

This chain uses TRBV6-5 with TRBJ1-2; maybe TRBD1 (5 bases). Trimming stripped 5 bases from V and 7 bases from J, with 8 bases between. Germline assignment: CDR1 MNHEY and CDR2 SVGAGI. This CDR3 is built from 11 residues. The chain's CDR3 is CASSPGFGYTF. For the CDR3, the DNA is TGTGCCAGCAGTCCAGGGTTTGGCTACACCTTC.

The rearrangement uses TRBV25-1 and TRBJ2-7, with 10 positions matching TRBD1. The V segment lost 7 bases and the J segment 5 bases; nucleotides outside the gene matches: 8. The CDR3 has 14 residues. Germline assignment: CDR1 MGHDK and CDR2 SYGVNS. CDR3 coding DNA: TGTGCCAGCATACGGACAGGGGGGACCCACGAGCAGTACTTC. Its translation is CASIRTGGTHEQYF.